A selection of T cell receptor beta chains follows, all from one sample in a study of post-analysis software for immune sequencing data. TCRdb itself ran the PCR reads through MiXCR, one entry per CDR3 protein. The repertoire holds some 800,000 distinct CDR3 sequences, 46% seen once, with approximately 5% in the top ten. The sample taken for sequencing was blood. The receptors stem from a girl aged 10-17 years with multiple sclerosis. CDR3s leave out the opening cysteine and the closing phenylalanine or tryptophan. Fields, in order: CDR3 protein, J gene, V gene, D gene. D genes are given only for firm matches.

ASSESGDRGYT TRBJ1-2 TRBV28 .
ASSFLHEQY TRBJ2-7 TRBV7-9 .
ASSPQSSGIETQY TRBJ2-5 TRBV7-9 .
ASSIRGSETDTQY TRBJ2-3 TRBV6-4 .
ASSYGLAGGSLYEQY TRBJ2-7 TRBV6-5 TRBD2
ASSAQGALGQPQH TRBJ1-5 TRBV9 .
ATSSNMGNEHF TRBJ2-1 TRBV15 .
ASRSEGARNTEAF TRBJ1-1 TRBV7-8 TRBD1
AISRTDRGGYT TRBJ1-2 TRBV10-3 TRBD1
ASSLDGANVLT TRBJ2-6 TRBV12-3/TRBV12-4 .
SARGGGASETQY TRBJ2-5 TRBV20-1 TRBD2
SASVSGNEQF TRBJ2-1 TRBV20-1 .
ASSIPGGHNEQF TRBJ2-1 TRBV19 TRBD2
ASSSYLRDEQF TRBJ2-1 TRBV11-3 .
ASSLELLAGGAYEQY . TRBV7-2 TRBD2
AISEGRGISYEQY TRBJ2-7 TRBV10-3 .
ASSSNSRTTDTQY TRBJ2-3 TRBV9 .
ASSVREGYEQY TRBJ2-7 TRBV9 TRBD2
ASSYLAGGSSYNEQF TRBJ2-1 TRBV6-6 TRBD2
ASRASGRAVRDNEQF TRBJ2-1 TRBV12-3/TRBV12-4 TRBD2
ATRPPGQGSNTQY TRBJ2-3 TRBV15 TRBD1
SARVRGESEKLF TRBJ1-4 TRBV20-1 .
ATSESPGRVYTDTQY TRBJ2-3 TRBV24-1 .
ASTILGQNQETQY TRBJ2-5 TRBV12-3/TRBV12-4 .
SAREGGRASEQY TRBJ2-7 TRBV20-1 TRBD2
ASSPRTGSLPYEQY TRBJ2-7 TRBV5-1 TRBD1
ASSYSTGEKLF TRBJ1-4 TRBV6-5 TRBD1
ASSYRGSNTEAF TRBJ1-1 TRBV6-5 .
SARMGPYGQY TRBJ2-4 TRBV20-1 .
ASSLDGEGANEQF TRBJ2-1 TRBV27 .
ASSLAAGGGETQY TRBJ2-5 TRBV7-2 TRBD2
ASSPAPTSQNTGELF TRBJ2-2 TRBV5-1 TRBD2
ASSQAPGGLNTGELF TRBJ2-2 TRBV4-2 TRBD2
ASSPGPIISSYNSPLH TRBJ1-6 TRBV12-3/TRBV12-4 .
ASSPGFNNEQF TRBJ2-1 TRBV5-5 .
ASRTTGGEDGYT TRBJ1-2 TRBV2 TRBD1
SVVGGQGNYEQY TRBJ2-7 TRBV29-1 TRBD1
ASSPGTPGANVLT TRBJ2-6 TRBV7-9 .
ASSYLPSTDTQY TRBJ2-3 TRBV6-6 .
ATSDSRGPGNTEAF TRBJ1-1 TRBV24-1 .
ASSQFNSQETQY TRBJ2-5 TRBV4-2 .
ASRGLSSAYEQY TRBJ2-7 TRBV27 .
ASSSGHGYGYT TRBJ1-2 TRBV7-2 .
ATSRENRNTEAF TRBJ1-1 TRBV15 .